The T cell receptor (beta chain) described here comes from a study of blood T cell repertoires in COVID-19. Authors' analysis steps: Amplification with reference gene primers provided the estimates of nucleated cell counts. Sequencing used immunoSEQ multiplex PCR; TCRdb keeps in-frame clones, though not all of them. V, J and clone size reflect that table, while D and trimming were determined from the DNA. Of some 70,000 clones listed, around 89% are singletons. The CDR3 is 15 amino acids. Germline V lookup: CDR1 SGHNT, CDR2 YYREEE (reference sequence). Trimming cost V 2 bases and J 5 bases; bases outside gene matches: 5.

The V call is TRBV5-4, the J call TRBJ2-3; 10 bases line up with TRBD2. Sequenced sample: peripheral blood. This clonotype was sampled from a man aged 50 to 59 with acute or convalescent COVID-19. The CDR3, as DNA: TGTGCCAGCAGCTTTAGAGCGGGAGGGGGAGATACGCAGTATTTT. Protein sequence: CASSFRAGGGDTQYF.